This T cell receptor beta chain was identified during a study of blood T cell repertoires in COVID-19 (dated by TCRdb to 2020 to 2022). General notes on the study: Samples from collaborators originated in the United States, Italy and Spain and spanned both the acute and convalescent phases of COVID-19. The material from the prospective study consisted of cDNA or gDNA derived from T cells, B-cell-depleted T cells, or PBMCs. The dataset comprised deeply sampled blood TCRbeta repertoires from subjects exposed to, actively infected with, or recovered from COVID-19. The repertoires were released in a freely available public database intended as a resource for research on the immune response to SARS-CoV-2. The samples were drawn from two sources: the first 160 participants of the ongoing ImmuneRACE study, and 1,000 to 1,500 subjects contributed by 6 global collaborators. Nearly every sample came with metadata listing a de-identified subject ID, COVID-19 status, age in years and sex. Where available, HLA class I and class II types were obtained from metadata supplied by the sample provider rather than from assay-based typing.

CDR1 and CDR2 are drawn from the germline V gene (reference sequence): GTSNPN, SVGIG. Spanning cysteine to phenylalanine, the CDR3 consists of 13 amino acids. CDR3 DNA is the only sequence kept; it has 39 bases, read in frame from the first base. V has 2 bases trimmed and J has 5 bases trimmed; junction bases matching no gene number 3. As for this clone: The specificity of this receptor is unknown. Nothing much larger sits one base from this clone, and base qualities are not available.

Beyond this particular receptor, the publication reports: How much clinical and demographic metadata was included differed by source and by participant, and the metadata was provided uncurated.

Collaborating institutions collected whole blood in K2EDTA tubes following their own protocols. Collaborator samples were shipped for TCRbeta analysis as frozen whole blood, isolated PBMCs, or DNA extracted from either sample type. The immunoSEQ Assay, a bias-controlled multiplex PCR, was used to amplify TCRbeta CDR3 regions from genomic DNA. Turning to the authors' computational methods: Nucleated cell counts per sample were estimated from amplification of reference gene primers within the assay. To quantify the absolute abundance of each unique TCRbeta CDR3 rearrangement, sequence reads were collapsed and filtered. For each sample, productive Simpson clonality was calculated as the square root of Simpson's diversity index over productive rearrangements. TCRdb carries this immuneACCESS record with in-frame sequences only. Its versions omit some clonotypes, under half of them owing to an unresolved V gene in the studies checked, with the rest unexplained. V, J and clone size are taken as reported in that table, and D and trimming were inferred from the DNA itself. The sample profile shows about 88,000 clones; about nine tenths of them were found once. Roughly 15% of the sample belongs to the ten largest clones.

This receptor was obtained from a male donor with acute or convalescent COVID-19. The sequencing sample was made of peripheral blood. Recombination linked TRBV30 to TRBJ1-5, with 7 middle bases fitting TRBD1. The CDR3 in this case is CAWSSTGHQPQHF. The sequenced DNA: TGTGCCTGGAGTTCGACAGGGCATCAGCCCCAGCATTTT.